Given below is one TCR beta chain in context. Its antigen remains unknown. Sequencing was performed with immunoSEQ multiplex PCR; in TCRdb, only in-frame clones are kept and a portion is missing. The data show around 41,000 clones, with 90% to 95% seen just once and over 9.5% held by the top ten. The data derive from a study of T cells in localized non-small cell lung cancer. Overall study findings and caveats: Investigators sequenced only a single tumor region, leaving heterogeneity possible. In adjacent lung appeared a median around 56 of the top 100 tumor clones.

The receptor was isolated from a woman aged 35-75 years with stage II lung adenocarcinoma. The source material was PBMCs, sampled before any cancer treatment.

CDR3 residues: CASSIGGTGNTIYF. For the CDR3, the DNA is TGTGCCAGTAGTATCGGGGGAACTGGAAACACCATATATTTT. The J gene is TRBJ1-3, the V gene TRBV19, with D maybe TRBD1 (5 bases). This CDR3 region has 14 residues. Germline CDR1 and CDR2: LNHDA and SQIVND (reference sequence). V was pared by 3 bases and J by 2 bases, with 8 bases between.